These 9 T cell receptor beta chains share one sample of origin, sequenced in a study of T cell clonotyping in hematopoietic cell transplantation. The time point was: recipient sample about 28 days before transplant, after cytoreduction. Repertoires were generated with immunoSEQ multiplex PCR, while TCRdb's copy carries only in-frame clones and drops some. The sample has under 35,000 clones, more than 70% seen once. The sample here was peripheral blood mononuclear cells, taken before stem cell transplant. Receptor source: a man in his fifties with myelodysplastic syndrome. Some clones in this sample may be carry-over from other donors' samples.

In this sample, this clone turned up a few times. This chain connects TRBV6-5 to TRBJ1-6, with 7 bases lining up with TRBD1. Trimming at V came to 6 bases and at J to 11 bases, leaving 13 bases not matched to a gene. Looked up from germline, CDR1 is MNHEY and CDR2 is SVGAGI. This CDR3 has 15 residues. The DNA for the CDR3 is TGTGCCAGCAGCCCCAAGCCGACAGGGCCGGCACCCCTCCACTTT. Translating it yields CASSPKPTGPAPLHF.

V and J are TRBV27 and TRBJ2-7, with TRBD1 matching 8 bases. Germline CDR1 reads MNHEY; CDR2 reads SMNVEV (reference sequence). The CDR3 runs to 13 residues. V was pared by 8 bases and J by 3 bases, with 6 bases of the junction left unmatched. The CDR3 protein is CASGTGGGYEQYF. The DNA for the CDR3 is TGTGCCAGCGGTACAGGGGGAGGCTACGAGCAGTACTTC.

The chain carries TRBV9 and TRBJ1-1; no firm D call. CDR1 and CDR2 from the germline V gene are SGDLS and YYNGEE. CDR3 length equals 14 residues. V lost 0 bases and J lost 4, with 10 bases in between. The CDR3 loop reads CASSVVGELTEAFF. CDR3 coding DNA: TGTGCCAGCAGCGTAGTCGGGGAACTCACTGAAGCTTTCTTT.

The chain joins TRBV28 to TRBJ2-7; 9 nucleotides match TRBD2. The germline V gene has CDR1 MDHEN and CDR2 SYDVKM. With V trimmed by 11 bases and J by 0 bases, 8 bases remained unmatched. This CDR3 is 14 amino acids long. CDR3: CASESGRLSYEQYF. The CDR3 DNA reads TGTGCCTCGGAGAGCGGGAGGCTCTCCTACGAGCAGTACTTC.

This clone appeared once. Written as DNA, the CDR3 is TGTGCCAGCAGCTGGGACAGGGGAGAGACCCAGTACTTC. Translating it yields CASSWDRGETQYF. This sequence joins TRBV5-6 and TRBJ2-5; the match to TRBD1 covers 10 bases. Germline loops: CDR1 SGHDT, CDR2 YYEEEE. The length of the CDR3 is 13 residues. V was clipped by 3 bases and J by 4 bases; unmatched bases: 0.

V and J are TRBV11-2 and TRBJ1-3; no firm D call. CDR3 length equals 14 residues. V was trimmed by 1 base and J by 1 base, leaving 5 bases between them. Germline V gene lookup returns CDR1 SGHAT and CDR2 FQNNGV. The CDR3 nucleotides are TGTGCCAGCAGCTTAGTGGGGTCTGGAAACACCATATATTTT. This gives the protein CASSLVGSGNTIYF.

The rearrangement links TRBV5-6 to TRBJ2-3; maybe TRBD2 (5 bases). Germline V gene data show CDR1 as SGHDT and CDR2 as YYEEEE. The CDR3 is made up of 13 amino acids. V shed 0 bases and J shed 9 bases, with 11 bases lying between them. CDR3 sequence reads: CASSLGRPGTQYF. Here the CDR3 DNA reads TGTGCCAGCAGCTTGGGGCGCCCGGGGACGCAGTATTTT.

This chain connects TRBV5-1 to TRBJ2-1, with D possibly being TRBD1 or TRBD2 (5 bases each). Trimming removed 1 base at V and 8 bases at J, with 16 bases between. Germline V gene lookup returns CDR1 SGHRS and CDR2 YFSETQ. CDR3 length equals 15 residues. CDR3 DNA sequence: TGCGCCAGCAGCTTGATCACCGGGACCCGGTATGAGCAGTTCTTC. This translates into CASSLITGTRYEQFF.

The chain combines TRBV25-1 with TRBJ1-6; no definite D call. This CDR3 has 13 residues. V lost 2 bases and J 7 bases, leaving 6 bases between the germline ends. Germline CDR1 MGHDK, CDR2 SYGVNS. CDR3 DNA: TGTGCCAGCAGTGAACTCGGGAATTCACCCCTCCACTTT. Amino acid sequence: CASSELGNSPLHF.